This TCR beta chain was sequenced in a study of response to subunit inactivated influenza vaccine. Notes on the study in general: Every seasonal influenza vaccination brings in few new T cells, the authors suggested.

From the RT-PCR reads, TCRdb called clonotypes with MiXCR, one entry per CDR3 protein. The sample consists of more than 450,000 distinct CDR3 sequences, approximately 12% of them appearing once. Per the germline V gene, CDR1 is DFQATT and CDR2 is SNEGSKA (reference sequence). V was clipped by 3 bases and J by 1 base, with 9 bases between them. The CDR3 is 13 residues long. This clonotype has ten or more counts. Its matching antigen is unknown. V is TRBV20-1 and J is TRBJ2-5; the D is unclear. Sequencing used PBMCs from blood, obtained on the day of vaccination. The TCR sequence derives from a man in his fifties who received an inactivated influenza vaccine. CDR3 in amino acids: CSARRWIQETQYF. The CDR3, as DNA: TGCAGTGCTAGGAGGTGGATCCAAGAGACCCAGTACTTC.